This T cell receptor beta chain was obtained from a study of cytomegalovirus exposure and HLA in healthy donors. Study results and limitations: In a later analysis, TCR beta V- and J-gene trimming showed a link to a missense DCLRE1C variant. Accurate HLA-A and HLA-B prediction from TCR beta sequences was reported for most subjects.

Trimming stripped 3 bases from V and 5 bases from J, with 13 bases between. Germline assignment: CDR1 LNHDA and CDR2 SQIVND (reference sequence). The CDR3 loop spans 14 amino acids. Primers included in the PCR were 60 Vbeta and 13 Jbeta primers. TCRdb keeps only in-frame clones here, not all; method: immunoSEQ multiplex PCR. This table holds about 190,000 clones, approximately 88% found once. For this clone: Its antigen is undetermined.

Sequencing was done on a sample of PBMCs. This clonotype was obtained from a woman in her fifties or sixties in good health and CMV-seropositive. J is TRBJ1-2 and V is TRBV19; D is possibly TRBD1 (6 bases). CDR3 nucleotides: TGTGCCAGTAGTATTCGTACAGGGAGTTATGGCTACACCTTC. Protein: CASSIRTGSYGYTF.